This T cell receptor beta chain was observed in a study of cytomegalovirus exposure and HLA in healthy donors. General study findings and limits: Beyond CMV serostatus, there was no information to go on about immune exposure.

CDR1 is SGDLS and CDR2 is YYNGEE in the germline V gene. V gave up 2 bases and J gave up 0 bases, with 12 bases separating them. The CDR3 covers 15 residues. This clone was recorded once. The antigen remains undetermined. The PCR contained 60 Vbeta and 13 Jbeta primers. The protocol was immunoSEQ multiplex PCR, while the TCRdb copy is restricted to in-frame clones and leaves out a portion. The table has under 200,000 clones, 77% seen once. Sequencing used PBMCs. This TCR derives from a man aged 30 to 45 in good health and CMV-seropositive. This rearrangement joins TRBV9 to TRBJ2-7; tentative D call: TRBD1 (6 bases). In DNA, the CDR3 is TGTGCCAGCAGCGTCTGGGCGGACAGCTCCTACGAGCAGTACTTC. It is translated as CASSVWADSSYEQYF.